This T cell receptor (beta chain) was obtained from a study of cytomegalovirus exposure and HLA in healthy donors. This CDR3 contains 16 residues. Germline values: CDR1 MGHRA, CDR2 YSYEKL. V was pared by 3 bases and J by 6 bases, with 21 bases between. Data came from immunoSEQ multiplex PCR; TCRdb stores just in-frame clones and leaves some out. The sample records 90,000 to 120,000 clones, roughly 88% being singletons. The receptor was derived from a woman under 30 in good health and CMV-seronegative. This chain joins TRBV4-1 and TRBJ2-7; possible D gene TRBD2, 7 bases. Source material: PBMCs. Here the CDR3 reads CASSHGGEAGASEQYF. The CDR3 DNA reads TGCGCCAGCAGCCACGGTGGGGAGGCGGGGGCCTCCGAGCAGTACTTC.